The source of this T cell receptor beta chain is a study of T cell changes during pregnancy in multiple sclerosis. The length of the CDR3 is 14 residues. Germline V gene lookup returns CDR1 SGHVS and CDR2 FQNEAQ. V lost 3 bases and J lost 9; bases outside the gene matches: 7. Libraries were prepared by immunoSEQ multiplex PCR; TCRdb keeps only in-frame clonotypes and omits some of them. This sample yields about 73,000 clones, of which around 92% are seen a single time; 2.5% to 3% belongs to the top ten. The gene calls are TRBV7-8 and TRBJ2-1; TRBD2 agrees at 8 bases. Sample: peripheral blood, taken in the third trimester of pregnancy. This receptor was taken from a female donor in good health, enrolled as a control in a pregnancy study. The CDR3 DNA reads TGTGCCAGCAGCTTCGGGGGGGCTTTCGGTGAGCAGTTCTTC. Translated, it gives CASSFGGAFGEQFF.